A selection of T cell receptor beta chains follows, all from one sample in a study of blood T cell repertoires in COVID-19. Clones were read by immunoSEQ multiplex PCR, and TCRdb kept only the in-frame ones, dropping some. The repertoire has fewer than 350,000 clones, approximately 90% of them found once; the top ten carry nearly 7%. Sequenced input: peripheral blood. All receptors derive from a young woman with COVID-19, enrolled during active disease. Each CDR3 is given with its conserved first and last residue. D genes are given only for firm matches. Not all rows give a size; the values are once, few, many and, for expanded clones, a class.

v_call	clone_size	j_call	d_call	cdr3_aa	cdr3_nt
TRBV19	NA	TRBJ2-2	NA	CASRAGSANTGELFF	TGTGCCAGTAGGGCTGGTAGCGCGAACACCGGGGAGCTGTTTTTT
TRBV28	NA	TRBJ1-1	NA	CASSLPRTKTNTEAFF	TGTGCCAGCAGTTTACCTAGGACAAAGACGAACACTGAAGCTTTCTTT
TRBV3-1/TRBV3-2	NA	TRBJ2-1	NA	CASSQIRVEQFF	TGTGCCAGCAGCCAAATCCGTGTGGAGCAGTTCTTC
TRBV6-6	NA	TRBJ2-7	TRBD1	CASSTSGQGSYEQYF	TGTGCCAGCAGTACCTCGGGACAGGGTTCCTACGAGCAGTACTTC
TRBV7-3	NA	TRBJ1-1	TRBD1	CASSPTGVNTEAFF	TGTGCCAGCAGCCCAACAGGGGTGAACACTGAAGCTTTCTTT
TRBV6-5	once	TRBJ2-3	NA	CASSLHREFTDTQYF	TGTGCCAGCAGCCTCCATAGGGAGTTCACAGATACGCAGTATTTT
TRBV27	NA	TRBJ1-1	NA	CASSLSPMGGTEAFF	TGTGCCAGCAGTTTATCCCCAATGGGGGGCACTGAAGCTTTCTTT
TRBV6-5	NA	TRBJ1-2	TRBD1	CASRGTGGSNYGYTF	TGTGCCAGCAGGGGGACAGGGGGCTCTAACTATGGCTACACCTTC
TRBV7-2	NA	TRBJ1-5	NA	CASSRGQSIDQPQHF	TGTGCCAGCAGCCGTGGACAGTCTATCGATCAGCCCCAGCATTTT
TRBV30	NA	TRBJ2-4	NA	CAWSQGLTKNIQYF	TGTGCCTGGAGCCAGGGTCTAACCAAAAACATTCAGTACTTC
TRBV4-3	once	TRBJ1-3	TRBD1	CASSPGQGWNRGNTIYF	TGCGCCAGCAGTCCAGGACAGGGGTGGAATCGCGGAAACACCATATATTTT
TRBV30	NA	TRBJ2-3	TRBD2	CAWSVASGSTDTQYF	TGTGCCTGGAGTGTTGCTAGCGGAAGCACAGATACGCAGTATTTT
TRBV19	NA	TRBJ1-5	TRBD1	CATQGGGRSNQPQHF	TGTGCCACCCAAGGAGGGGGCAGGAGCAATCAGCCCCAGCATTTT
TRBV9	NA	TRBJ2-7	TRBD1	CASSSYGQGSGYEQYF	TGTGCCAGCAGCTCCTACGGACAGGGCTCGGGCTACGAGCAGTACTTC
TRBV19	once	TRBJ2-3	TRBD2	CASSLQLAGGTDTQYF	TGTGCCAGTAGTCTACAGCTAGCGGGAGGGACAGATACGCAGTATTTT
TRBV12-3/TRBV12-4	NA	TRBJ1-4	NA	CASSLELGEKLFF	TGTGCCAGCAGTTTAGAGCTCGGTGAAAAACTGTTTTTT
TRBV3-1/TRBV3-2	NA	TRBJ1-1	TRBD1	CASSQGTGINTEAFF	TGTGCCAGCAGCCAAGGGACAGGGATCAACACTGAAGCTTTCTTT
TRBV19	NA	TRBJ2-2	NA	CASSTPWGRGTGELFF	TGTGCCAGTAGTACTCCTTGGGGAAGGGGCACCGGGGAGCTGTTTTTT
TRBV18	NA	TRBJ1-4	NA	CASSQDGGGAEKLFF	TGTGCCAGCTCACAGGACGGTGGAGGTGCGGAAAAACTGTTTTTT
TRBV7-9	NA	TRBJ1-2	NA	CASSRQGSGYTF	TGTGCCAGCAGCCGCCAGGGATCTGGCTACACCTTC
TRBV7-2	NA	TRBJ2-4	TRBD2	CASRGPGLAGGNIQYF	TGTGCCAGCCGGGGCCCGGGACTAGCGGGAGGAAACATTCAGTACTTC
TRBV11-2	NA	TRBJ2-1	NA	CASSPTINGEQFF	TGTGCCAGCAGCCCCACTATTAACGGTGAGCAGTTCTTC
TRBV2	once	TRBJ2-1	NA	CASSRGRETYNEQFF	TGTGCCAGCAGTCGGGGGCGGGAGACCTACAATGAGCAGTTCTTC
TRBV7-9	NA	TRBJ1-6	NA	CASSPRAGDNSPLHF	TGTGCCAGCAGCCCCCGGGCAGGGGATAATTCACCCCTCCACTTT
TRBV28	NA	TRBJ2-3	TRBD2	CASSLPSGSRDTQYF	TGTGCCAGCAGTTTACCTAGCGGGAGTCGAGATACGCAGTATTTT
TRBV5-8	once	TRBJ1-2	NA	CASSLGVKLGGYTF	TGTGCCAGCAGCTTGGGGGTAAAACTAGGTGGCTACACCTTC
TRBV3-1/TRBV3-2	many	TRBJ2-7	NA	CASSQANYEQYF	TGTGCCAGCAGCCAGGCCAATTACGAGCAGTACTTC
TRBV28	NA	TRBJ2-5	NA	CASSPADLLGAETQYF	TGTGCCAGCAGTCCAGCCGACCTATTAGGGGCAGAGACCCAGTACTTC
TRBV5-6	NA	TRBJ1-2	TRBD1	CASSSGQVGYTF	TGTGCCAGCAGCTCAGGACAGGTGGGCTACACCTTC
TRBV7-2	few	TRBJ2-7	TRBD2	CASSLAASGAYEQYF	TGTGCCAGCAGCTTAGCGGCTAGCGGGGCCTACGAGCAGTACTTC
TRBV5-5	few	TRBJ1-1	NA	CASSPHGSEAFF	TGTGCCAGCAGCCCCCACGGGTCTGAAGCTTTCTTT
TRBV28	NA	TRBJ1-2	TRBD1	CASRFIQGAGYGYTF	TGTGCCAGCAGATTTATACAGGGGGCGGGATATGGCTACACCTTC
TRBV7-3	many	TRBJ2-5	NA	CASSEQGRETQYF	TGTGCCAGCAGCGAACAGGGGAGGGAGACCCAGTACTTC
TRBV5-4	NA	TRBJ2-1	TRBD1	CASSALIAGTGHYNEQFF	TGTGCCAGCAGCGCATTGATCGCCGGGACAGGGCACTACAATGAGCAGTTCTTC
TRBV11-2	once	TRBJ1-6	NA	CASSLDKGTLGNSPLHF	TGTGCCAGCAGCTTAGATAAGGGGACTCTCGGGAATTCACCCCTCCACTTT
TRBV5-8	NA	TRBJ2-7	TRBD2	CASSPRTSGRNEQYF	TGTGCCAGCAGCCCCAGGACTAGCGGGAGAAACGAGCAGTACTTC
TRBV7-6	NA	TRBJ2-2	TRBD2	CASSLSPGGSTATGELFF	TGTGCCAGCAGCTTAAGCCCGGGAGGATCGACCGCTACCGGGGAGCTGTTTTTT
TRBV18	NA	TRBJ1-1	NA	CASSPRTGQNTEAFF	TGTGCCAGCTCACCTCGGACGGGACAGAACACTGAAGCTTTCTTT
TRBV28	once	TRBJ2-3	NA	CASSFASLTDTQYF	TGTGCCAGCAGTTTTGCTAGCCTCACAGATACGCAGTATTTT
TRBV19	NA	TRBJ2-7	NA	CASRPQVEGEQYF	TGTGCCAGTAGACCCCAAGTCGAGGGCGAGCAGTACTTC
TRBV30	NA	TRBJ1-5	TRBD1	CAWSGGTAFRGPQHF	TGTGCCTGGAGCGGCGGGACAGCCTTTCGTGGGCCCCAGCATTTT
TRBV19	NA	TRBJ2-2	NA	CASRDGILRNTGELFF	TGTGCCAGTAGGGACGGGATATTAAGGAACACCGGGGAGCTGTTTTTT
TRBV24-1	NA	TRBJ2-5	TRBD1	CAVGTGDPQETQYF	TGTGCCGTCGGGACAGGAGATCCTCAGGAGACCCAGTACTTC
TRBV6-6	few	TRBJ2-2	NA	CASIEAGELFF	TGTGCCAGCATAGAGGCCGGGGAGCTGTTTTTT
TRBV6-2/TRBV6-3	few	TRBJ1-1	NA	CASSYGDSEAFF	TGTGCCAGCAGTTACGGGGACTCTGAAGCTTTCTTT
TRBV2	once	TRBJ2-1	NA	CASRKDSSYNEQFF	TGTGCCAGCAGGAAGGACAGCTCCTACAATGAGCAGTTCTTC
TRBV2	NA	TRBJ1-2	TRBD1	CAIDRGGNYGYTF	TGTGCCATAGACAGGGGCGGTAACTATGGCTACACCTTC
TRBV6-5	NA	TRBJ2-7	TRBD2	CASSYSTWGGAEQYF	TGTGCCAGCAGTTACTCGACATGGGGAGGGGCCGAGCAGTACTTC
TRBV7-9	NA	TRBJ2-1	TRBD2	CASSLDLAGGHGNEQFF	TGTGCCAGCAGCTTAGATCTTGCGGGAGGGCATGGCAATGAGCAGTTCTTC
TRBV2	NA	TRBJ1-5	NA	CASRRTVGNQPQHF	TGTGCCAGCAGGAGGACAGTCGGAAATCAGCCCCAGCATTTT
TRBV19	NA	TRBJ1-5	TRBD1	CAIARDRGLNQPQHF	TGTGCCATTGCCCGGGACAGGGGCCTCAATCAGCCCCAGCATTTT